The T cell receptor beta chain under discussion was sequenced for a study of T cells after yellow fever vaccination. Study background: Low-cell-number fractions were prepared with SMART-Seq v4 Ultra Low Input. Findings of the study overall: Post-booster samples contained most primary-vaccination clones (approximately 97% CD4, about 85% CD8). Compared with primary, the secondary response was weaker and peaked at day 5, not 15.

This clonotype was found once. Its specificity is unknown. Researchers made TCR cDNA using 5'RACE template switching, and this step added a universal primer site and UMIs. TCRdb ran MiXCR on the 5' RACE reads and lists one entry per CDR3 protein. In the table there are 610,000 or so distinct CDR3 sequences, 10% to 15% of which are singletons. There are 18 residues in the CDR3. Trimming pared 1 base from V and 7 bases from J, leaving 20 bases between. Sequences were derived from PBMCs, sampled on the day of the yellow fever booster vaccination. The rearrangement links TRBV23-1 to TRBJ1-6, with D tentatively TRBD1 (5 bases). TRBV23-1 has ORF status, its function being uncertain. The source is a man younger than 40 who received the YFV17D yellow fever vaccine. The CDR3 protein is CASSQWTEQAYGNSPLHF. The CDR3 coding sequence is TGCGCCAGCAGTCAATGGACGGAACAGGCATATGGGAATTCACCCCTCCACTTT.